This is a list of T cell receptor beta chains from one sample in a study of shared clonotypes between healthy human individuals. The data were produced by immunoSEQ multiplex PCR, yet TCRdb's version contains in-frame clones alone and is incomplete. The sample comprises roughly 2,300,000 clones, roughly 92% of which are singletons, and 0.3% to 0.4% rests with the top ten. The sequenced sample was naive CD4+ T cells from PBMCs. Receptor source: a young man in good health. Some clones in this sample may be carry-over from other donors' samples. Both conserved end residues are part of each CDR3. Fields, in order: clone size, V gene, J gene, D gene, CDR3 protein, CDR3 DNA. The D gene is left open where the match is weak. Some rows have no size entry. The others give once, few or many, or a class for an expanded clone.

-,TRBV19,TRBJ2-7,TRBD1,CASSIGQGIFYEQYF,TGTGCCAGTAGTATCGGACAGGGGATTTTCTACGAGCAGTACTTC
-,TRBV9,TRBJ2-2,-,CASTLAGSRNTGELFF,TGTGCCAGCACCTTGGCGGGGAGTAGAAACACCGGGGAGCTGTTTTTT
few,TRBV10-3,TRBJ1-1,-,CAIGDRLTEAFF,TGTGCCATCGGGGACCGTCTAACTGAAGCTTTCTTT
-,TRBV7-2,TRBJ2-7,-,CASSSGTRTEYF,TGTGCCAGCAGCTCAGGGACCCGCACGGAGTACTTC
-,TRBV18,TRBJ1-2,-,CASSPDIAGNYGYTF,TGTGCCAGCTCACCGGACATAGCGGGGAACTATGGCTACACCTTC
-,TRBV7-2,TRBJ2-1,-,CASSLANYNEQFF,TGTGCCAGCAGCTTGGCTAACTACAATGAGCAGTTCTTC
-,TRBV30,TRBJ1-1,-,CAWSDGSAEAFF,TGTGCCTGGAGTGATGGCTCGGCTGAAGCTTTCTTT
-,TRBV14,TRBJ2-1,-,CASSQWGAFLYNEQFF,TGTGCCAGCAGCCAATGGGGCGCCTTCCTCTACAATGAGCAGTTCTTC
once,TRBV2,TRBJ2-3,-,CASTQVGPGTDTQYF,TGTGCCAGCACCCAAGTAGGGCCAGGCACAGATACGCAGTATTTT
-,TRBV7-6,TRBJ1-1,-,CASSLTKGQKAFF,TGTGCCAGCAGCTTAACGAAGGGGCAAAAAGCTTTCTTT
-,TRBV25-1,TRBJ1-6,-,CASSERGRDNSPLHF,TGTGCCAGCAGTGAACGGGGTCGAGATAATTCACCCCTCCACTTT
-,TRBV9,TRBJ2-5,TRBD2,CASSVSGGPGSSGETQYF,TGTGCCAGCAGCGTAAGCGGGGGGCCGGGGTCGAGCGGAGAGACCCAGTACTTC
-,TRBV19,TRBJ1-5,-,CASSMLRGSNQPQHF,TGTGCCAGTAGTATGCTTCGGGGGAGCAATCAGCCCCAGCATTTT
-,TRBV29-1,TRBJ2-1,-,CSVSRWRGEQFF,TGCAGCGTTTCCCGGTGGCGTGGGGAGCAGTTCTTC
-,TRBV2,TRBJ2-1,TRBD2,CASRPTSANNEQFF,TGTGCCAGCAGACCGACTAGCGCCAACAATGAGCAGTTCTTC
-,TRBV6-1,TRBJ2-7,TRBD1,CASRARTGVYEQYF,TGTGCCAGCAGGGCTAGGACAGGGGTTTACGAGCAGTACTTC
-,TRBV5-1,TRBJ2-2,-,CASSPRPGRPGVDTGELFF,TGCGCCAGCAGTCCTCGACCGGGACGGCCGGGAGTGGACACCGGGGAGCTGTTTTTT
-,TRBV30,TRBJ2-1,TRBD2,CAWSLKLASFTNEQFF,TGTGCCTGGAGCCTTAAACTAGCGAGTTTCACCAATGAGCAGTTCTTC
-,TRBV29-1,TRBJ2-1,TRBD2,CSVELGLAASYNEQFF,TGCAGCGTTGAATTGGGACTAGCGGCCTCCTACAATGAGCAGTTCTTC
-,TRBV4-3,TRBJ2-5,-,CASSQDLAAATSTQYF,TGCGCCAGCAGCCAAGATTTAGCCGCGGCTACTTCGACCCAGTACTTC
-,TRBV9,TRBJ2-1,TRBD1,CASSAPQGESSYNEQFF,TGTGCCAGCAGCGCCCCCCAGGGGGAAAGCTCCTACAATGAGCAGTTCTTC
once,TRBV7-9,TRBJ2-5,-,CASSLVSYQETQYF,TGTGCCAGCAGCTTAGTCTCGTACCAAGAGACCCAGTACTTC
-,TRBV5-5,TRBJ2-5,-,CASSFGIIPALLETQYF,TGTGCCAGCAGCTTCGGGATAATTCCGGCCCTATTGGAGACCCAGTACTTC
-,TRBV7-3,TRBJ2-2,-,CASSLTRQGATGELFF,TGTGCCAGCAGCTTAACTAGACAAGGCGCCACCGGGGAGCTGTTTTTT
-,TRBV9,TRBJ1-3,TRBD1,CASSPPGTVRNTIYF,TGTGCCAGCAGCCCCCCCGGGACAGTCAGAAACACCATATATTTT
-,TRBV20-1,TRBJ2-3,-,CSAPLLDTQYF,TGCAGCGCCCCCCTACTGGATACGCAGTATTTT
-,TRBV4-3,TRBJ2-7,TRBD2,CASSLGRDHSYEQYF,TGCGCCAGCAGCCTCGGGAGGGACCACTCCTACGAGCAGTACTTC
-,TRBV14,TRBJ2-5,-,CASSQEIDRETQYF,TGTGCCAGCAGCCAAGAAATAGACAGGGAGACCCAGTACTTC
-,TRBV29-1,TRBJ2-3,-,CSTEEGTMGADTQYF,TGCAGCACTGAAGAGGGAACTATGGGTGCGGATACGCAGTATTTT
-,TRBV2,TRBJ2-7,-,CASRPPTVSYEQYF,TGTGCCAGCAGGCCCCCGACGGTCTCCTACGAGCAGTACTTC
few,TRBV6-4,TRBJ1-5,-,CASWGDSNQPQHF,TGTGCCAGCTGGGGGGACAGCAATCAGCCCCAGCATTTT
-,TRBV27,TRBJ1-1,TRBD1,CASSKGQGDMNTEAFF,TGTGCCAGCAGTAAGGGACAGGGGGATATGAACACTGAAGCTTTCTTT
-,TRBV7-2,TRBJ2-1,TRBD2,CASSSAGTTIEQFF,TGTGCCAGCAGCTCAGCAGGGACTACCATTGAGCAGTTCTTC
-,TRBV18,TRBJ1-4,-,CASSNIATNEKLFF,TGTGCCAGCTCAAACATTGCAACTAATGAAAAACTGTTTTTT
-,TRBV11-2,TRBJ2-2,TRBD2,CASSLGAGGTGELFF,TGTGCCAGCAGCTTAGGAGCGGGAGGAACCGGGGAGCTGTTTTTT
-,TRBV7-3,TRBJ2-1,TRBD2,CASSLIAGLPYNEQFF,TGTGCCAGCAGCTTAATAGCGGGACTACCCTACAATGAGCAGTTCTTC
-,TRBV28,TRBJ2-1,TRBD2,CASSFTSGRGDEQFF,TGTGCCAGCAGTTTTACTAGCGGGAGAGGCGATGAGCAGTTCTTC
-,TRBV29-1,TRBJ2-1,-,CSVEALGGEQFF,TGCAGCGTTGAAGCCCTAGGAGGTGAGCAGTTCTTC
-,TRBV29-1,TRBJ2-5,-,CSVRQHQQETQYF,TGCAGCGTGCGACAGCACCAACAAGAGACCCAGTACTTC